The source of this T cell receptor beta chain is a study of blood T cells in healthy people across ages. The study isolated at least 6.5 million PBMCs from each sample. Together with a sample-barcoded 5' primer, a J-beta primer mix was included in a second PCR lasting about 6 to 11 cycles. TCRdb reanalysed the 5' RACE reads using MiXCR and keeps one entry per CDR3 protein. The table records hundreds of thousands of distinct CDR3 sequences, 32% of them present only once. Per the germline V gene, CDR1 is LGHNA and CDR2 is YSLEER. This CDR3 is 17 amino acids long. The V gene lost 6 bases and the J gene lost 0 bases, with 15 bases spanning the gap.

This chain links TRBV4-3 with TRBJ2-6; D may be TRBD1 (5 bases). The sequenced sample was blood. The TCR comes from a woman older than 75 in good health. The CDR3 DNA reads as TGCGCCAGCAGTATAGGGGCAAGCAGCTCTGGGGCCAACGTCCTGACTTTC. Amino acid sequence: CASSIGASSSGANVLTF.